This TCR beta chain came from a study of T cell responses to AZD1222 COVID-19 vaccine. Profiled with immunoSEQ multiplex PCR; TCRdb holds only in-frame clones, not every one. The table lists tens of thousands of clones, more than 90% of them singletons, with 5.2% in the top ten. V was shortened by 4 bases and J by 4 bases, with 24 bases between the two germline ends. From germline, CDR1 is SGHKS and CDR2 YYEKEE (reference sequence). The CDR3 covers 18 residues. V and J are TRBV5-5 and TRBJ1-5; a possible D gene is TRBD1 (6 bases). This TCR was sampled from an adult in good health. The specimen comprised peripheral blood, sampled on day 0 of AZD1222 vaccination. Here the CDR3 DNA reads TGTGCCAGCAGCCGGGGTAGCAGGGGACCCGAAGGGAATCAGCCCCAGCATTTT. Translating gives CASSRGSRGPEGNQPQHF. Together with reference TRBV5-5 and TRBJ1-5, the CDR3 gives the full variable domain: DAGVTQSPTHLIKTRGQQVTLRCSPISGHKSVSWYQQVLGQGPQFIFQYYEKEERGRGNFPDRFSARQFPNYSSELNVNALLLGDSALYLCASSRGSRGPEGNQPQHFGDGTRLSIL.